This TCR beta chain was recorded in a study of cytomegalovirus exposure and HLA in healthy donors. Unmatched junction bases numbered 11, after V lost 5 bases and J lost 4 bases. The CDR3 sequence is 17 residues long. Per germline, CDR1 MDHEN and CDR2 SYDVKM. About this clone: The antigen is unknown.

The PCR ran on 60 Vbeta and 13 Jbeta primers. Profiling relied on immunoSEQ multiplex PCR, and the TCRdb table lists in-frame clones only, not all of them. The sample lists around 160,000 clones; around 78% were seen once. Study observations and caveats: It was assumed in the presence/absence analyses that sequencing depth was roughly uniform across donors.

The V call is TRBV28, the J call TRBJ1-3, with 10 bases fitting TRBD1. Sequenced: PBMCs. This TCR came from a woman aged 18-35 years in good health and CMV-seronegative. The DNA of the CDR3 is TGTGCCAGCAGTCCGACAGACAGGGGGCATAAGGGAAACACCATATATTTT. It encodes CASSPTDRGHKGNTIYF.